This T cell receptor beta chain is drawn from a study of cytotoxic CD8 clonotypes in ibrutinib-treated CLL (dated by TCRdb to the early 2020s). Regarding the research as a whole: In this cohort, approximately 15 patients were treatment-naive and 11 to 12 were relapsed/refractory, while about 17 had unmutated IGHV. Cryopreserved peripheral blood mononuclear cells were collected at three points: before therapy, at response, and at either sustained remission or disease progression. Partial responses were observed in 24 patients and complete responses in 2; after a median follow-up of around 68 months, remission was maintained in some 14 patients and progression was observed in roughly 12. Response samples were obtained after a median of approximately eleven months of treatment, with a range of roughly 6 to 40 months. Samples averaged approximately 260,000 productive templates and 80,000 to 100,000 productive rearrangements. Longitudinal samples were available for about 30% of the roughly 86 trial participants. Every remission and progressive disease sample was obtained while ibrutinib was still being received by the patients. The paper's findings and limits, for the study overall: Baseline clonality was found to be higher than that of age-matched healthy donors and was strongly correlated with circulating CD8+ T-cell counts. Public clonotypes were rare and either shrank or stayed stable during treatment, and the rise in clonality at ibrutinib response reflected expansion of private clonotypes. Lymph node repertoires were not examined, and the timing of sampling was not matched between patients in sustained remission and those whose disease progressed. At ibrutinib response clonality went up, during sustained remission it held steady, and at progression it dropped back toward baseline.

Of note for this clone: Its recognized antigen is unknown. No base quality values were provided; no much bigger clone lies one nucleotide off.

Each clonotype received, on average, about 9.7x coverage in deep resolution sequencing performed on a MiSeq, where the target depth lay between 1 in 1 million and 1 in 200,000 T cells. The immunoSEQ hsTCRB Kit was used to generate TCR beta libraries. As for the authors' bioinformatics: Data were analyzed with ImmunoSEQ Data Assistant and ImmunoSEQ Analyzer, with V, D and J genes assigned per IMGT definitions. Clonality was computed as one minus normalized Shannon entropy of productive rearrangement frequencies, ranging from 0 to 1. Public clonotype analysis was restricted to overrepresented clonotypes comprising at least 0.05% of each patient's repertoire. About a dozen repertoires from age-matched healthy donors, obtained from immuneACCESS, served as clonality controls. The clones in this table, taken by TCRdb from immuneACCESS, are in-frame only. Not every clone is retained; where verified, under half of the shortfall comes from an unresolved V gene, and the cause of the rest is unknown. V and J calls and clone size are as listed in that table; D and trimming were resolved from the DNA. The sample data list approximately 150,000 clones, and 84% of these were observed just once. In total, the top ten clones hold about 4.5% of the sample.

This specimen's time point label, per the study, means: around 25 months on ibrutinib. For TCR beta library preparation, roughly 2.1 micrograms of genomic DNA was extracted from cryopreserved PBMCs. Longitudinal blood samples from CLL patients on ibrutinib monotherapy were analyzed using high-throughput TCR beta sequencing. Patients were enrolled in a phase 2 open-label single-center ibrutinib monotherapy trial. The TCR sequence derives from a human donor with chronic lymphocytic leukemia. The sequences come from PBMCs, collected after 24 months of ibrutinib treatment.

The CDR3 reads as follows: CAISLDEEGGYTF. The bases read TGTGCCATCAGCTTAGACGAGGAAGGTGGCTACACCTTC. The chain was built from TRBV10-3 and TRBJ1-2, with no D gene named confidently. V and J lose 6 bases and 7 bases, and a span of 15 bases separates them. CDR3 length: 13 amino acids, cysteine to phenylalanine. Kept here is only the CDR3 DNA, which spans 39 bases and is read in frame from base 1. CDR1 and CDR2 are read off the germline V gene as ENHRY and SYGVKD.